This TCR beta chain was documented in a study of vaccination and CD4 T cells after COVID-19. Looking at the study overall: Control wells got either CEFX epitopes, HIV-1 Nef peptides, or no peptide at all.

Sequenced with the Oncomine TCR Beta short-read assay was DNA taken from cultured CD4+ T cells. TCRdb recomputed calls from the PCR reads with MiXCR, one row per CDR3 protein. The table includes 21,000 or so distinct CDR3 sequences, over 40% detected once. Stated time point: late sampling 161 to 241 days after vaccination in a few convalescent patients. Treatment described: roughly 10-day PBMC culture with coronavirus spike peptide pools or control peptides (ViraFEST assay). With regard to this clonotype: Its specificity is not known.

This CDR3 contains 13 residues. Germline values: CDR1 SGHVS, CDR2 FQNEAQ. V lost 1 base and J lost 5, with 8 bases in between. Sequences were derived from CD4+ T cells from blood, cultured in vitro, sampled about 7 months after SARS-CoV-2 vaccination. The source of this sequence is a human donor who had recovered from COVID-19. The chain uses TRBV7-8 and TRBJ2-5; D may be TRBD2 (5 bases). The CDR3 nucleotides are TGTGCCAGCAGCTTAGGGCAGCGGGAGACCCAGTACTTC. The encoded protein is CASSLGQRETQYF.